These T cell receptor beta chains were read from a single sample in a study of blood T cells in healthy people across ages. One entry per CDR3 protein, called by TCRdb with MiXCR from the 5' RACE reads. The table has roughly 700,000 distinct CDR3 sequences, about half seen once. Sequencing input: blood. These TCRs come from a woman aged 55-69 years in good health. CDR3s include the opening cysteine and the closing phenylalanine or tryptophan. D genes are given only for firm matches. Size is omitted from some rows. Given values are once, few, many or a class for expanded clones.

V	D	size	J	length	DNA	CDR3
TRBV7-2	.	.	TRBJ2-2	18	TGTGCCAGCAGCTTAAATGGTCGTTTGCGATCGAACACCGGGGAGCTGTTTTTT	CASSLNGRLRSNTGELFF
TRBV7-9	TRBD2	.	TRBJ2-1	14	TGTGCCAGCAGCGTCTTCGGGAGGGTGCATGAGCAGTTCTTC	CASSVFGRVHEQFF
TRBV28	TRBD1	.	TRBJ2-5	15	TGTGCCAGCAGTCCAGGGACAGGGAGCTGGGAGACCCAGTACTTC	CASSPGTGSWETQYF
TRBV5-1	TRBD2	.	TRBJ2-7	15	TGCGCCAGCAGCCCGGAGGGGAGGGCGGCTTACGAGCAGTACTTC	CASSPEGRAAYEQYF
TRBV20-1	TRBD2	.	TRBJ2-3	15	TGCAGTGCCGGCCTAGCAACGGGAGGGCCAGATACGCAGTATTTT	CSAGLATGGPDTQYF
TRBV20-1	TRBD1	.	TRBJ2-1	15	TGCGGTGCAATCCGGGGCGGGACAGGGGGCTCCGAGCAGTTCTTC	CGAIRGGTGGSEQFF
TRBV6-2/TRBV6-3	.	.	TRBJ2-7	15	TGTGCCAGCAGTACCCGGGGCTACCAAGACTACGAGCAGTACTTC	CASSTRGYQDYEQYF
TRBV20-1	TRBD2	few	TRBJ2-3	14	TGCAGTGCTGAACTAGCGGGAGGGTCCAATACGCAGTATTTT	CSAELAGGSNTQYF
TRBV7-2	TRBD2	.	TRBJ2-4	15	TGTGCCAGCAGCTCCCGCGGGGGGCGCATCGTCGGTCAGTACTTC	CASSSRGGRIVGQYF
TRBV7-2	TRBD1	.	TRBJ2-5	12	TGTGCCAGCAGCTTAGCCGACGGGACAGGGTACTTC	CASSLADGTGYF
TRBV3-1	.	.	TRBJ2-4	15	TGTGCCAGCAGCCAAGATCTGGCGGAGAGAAACATTCAGTACTTC	CASSQDLAERNIQYF
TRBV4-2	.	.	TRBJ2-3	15	TGTGCCAGCAGCCAAGATTGGGTCCTCACGGATACGCAGTATTTT	CASSQDWVLTDTQYF
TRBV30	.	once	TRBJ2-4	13	TGTGCCTGGAGTGGACAGGAAAAAAACATTCAGTACTTC	CAWSGQEKNIQYF
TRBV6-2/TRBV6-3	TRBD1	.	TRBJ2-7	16	TGTGCCAGCAGTCTCAACCGGGACAGGGGACCCTACGAGCAGTACTTC	CASSLNRDRGPYEQYF
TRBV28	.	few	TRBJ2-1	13	TGTGCCAGCAGCCCCGCACTAGCAAATGAGCAGTTCTTC	CASSPALANEQFF
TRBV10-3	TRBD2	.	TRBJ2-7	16	TGTGCCATCAGTGAAGGGACTAGCGGGCAGGGGAATGAGCAGTACTTC	CAISEGTSGQGNEQYF
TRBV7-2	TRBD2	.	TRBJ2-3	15	TGTGCCAGCAGCTCGGGACGAGCGGGAGTTGATACGCAGTATTTT	CASSSGRAGVDTQYF
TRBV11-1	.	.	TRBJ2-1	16	TGTGCCAGCAGCTTAGCTGGGGTTAGCGTATGGTATGAGCAGTTCTTC	CASSLAGVSVWYEQFF
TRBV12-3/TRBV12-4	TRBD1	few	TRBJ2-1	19	TGTGCCAGCAGTTCTCCGGGACAGTCCGGGGAATGGCAAACCAATGAGCAGTTCTTC	CASSSPGQSGEWQTNEQFF
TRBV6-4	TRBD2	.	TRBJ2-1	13	TGTGCCAGCTCCAACGAGGGAGGGGCTGAGCAGTTCTTC	CASSNEGGAEQFF
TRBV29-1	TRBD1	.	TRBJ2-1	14	TGCAGCGTTCGACAGGGGGTTTGGGACAATGAGCAGTTCTTC	CSVRQGVWDNEQFF
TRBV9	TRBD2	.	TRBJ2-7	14	TGTGCCAGCAGCGTAACGGGAGGGAACTACGAGCAGTACTTC	CASSVTGGNYEQYF
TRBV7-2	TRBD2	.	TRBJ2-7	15	TGTGCCAGCAGCCCATCCGGGACTAGCTCCTACGAGCAGTACTTC	CASSPSGTSSYEQYF
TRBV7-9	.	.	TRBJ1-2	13	TGTGCCAGCAGCTTAGAACAGTACTATGGCTACACCTTC	CASSLEQYYGYTF
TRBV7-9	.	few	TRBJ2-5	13	TGTGCCAGCAGCTTACGAGACGACCGGACCCAGTACTTC	CASSLRDDRTQYF
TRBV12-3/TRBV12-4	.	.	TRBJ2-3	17	TGTGCCAGCAGTTTAGGGGTGGGGGTGGGAGGCACAGATACGCAGTATTTT	CASSLGVGVGGTDTQYF
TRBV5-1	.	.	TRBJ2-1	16	TGCGCCAGCAGCCCGTTTCCCGGACATCCCTACAATGAGCAGTTCTTC	CASSPFPGHPYNEQFF
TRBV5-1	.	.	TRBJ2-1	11	TGCGCCAGCAATCGGGGCAATGAGCAGTTCTTC	CASNRGNEQFF
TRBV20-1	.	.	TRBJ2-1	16	TGCAGTGCTAGAGGTTATAGCGGAAACTCCTACAATGAGCAGTTCTTC	CSARGYSGNSYNEQFF
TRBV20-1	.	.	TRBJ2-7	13	TGCGGGTCCGAAGGGGGATCCTCCCTCGAGCAGTACTTC	CGSEGGSSLEQYF
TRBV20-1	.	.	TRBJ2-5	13	TGCAGTGCTTTTACGACAGAGGGCGAGGCCCAGTACTTC	CSAFTTEGEAQYF
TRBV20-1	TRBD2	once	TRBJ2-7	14	TGCAGTCCCGAACTAGCGGGAGGGCGGAACGAGCAGTACTTC	CSPELAGGRNEQYF
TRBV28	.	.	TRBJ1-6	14	TGTGCCAGCAGGCCCAGGGGAGGAAATTCACCCCTCCACTTT	CASRPRGGNSPLHF
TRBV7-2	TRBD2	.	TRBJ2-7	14	TGTGCCAGCAGCACCCGGACTAGCGACTGCGAGCAGTACTTC	CASSTRTSDCEQYF
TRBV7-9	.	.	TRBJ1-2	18	TGTGCCAGCAGCCTCCTTCCGAGGGAACACCCATGGGACTATGGCTACACCTTC	CASSLLPREHPWDYGYTF
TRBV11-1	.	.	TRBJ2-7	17	TGTGCCAGCAGCTTAGCGTTTCGGACAAAAGTCTCCTACGAGCAGTACTTC	CASSLAFRTKVSYEQYF
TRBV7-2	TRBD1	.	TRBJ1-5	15	TGTGCCAGCAGCTTGGGACAGGCCTACAATCAGCCCCAGCATTTT	CASSLGQAYNQPQHF
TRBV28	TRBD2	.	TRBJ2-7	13	TGTGCCAGTAGCGGGAGAATCCCCTACGAGCAGTACTTC	CASSGRIPYEQYF
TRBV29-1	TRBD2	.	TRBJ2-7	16	TGCAGCGTTGAAGGGACTAGCGGGAGTTATGGAGATGAGCAGTACTTC	CSVEGTSGSYGDEQYF
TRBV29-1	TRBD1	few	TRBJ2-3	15	TGCAGCGTTGATGGGGACAGGGGGGCAACAGATACGCAGTATTTT	CSVDGDRGATDTQYF
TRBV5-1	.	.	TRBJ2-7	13	TGCGCCAGCAGCTACTCCCCAGGGGTAGAGCAGTACTTC	CASSYSPGVEQYF
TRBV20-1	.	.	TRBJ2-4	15	TGCAGTGCCACTGCGAGGCGGCTAGCCAAAAACATTCAGTACTTC	CSATARRLAKNIQYF
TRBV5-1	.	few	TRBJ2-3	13	TGCGCCAGCAGCGCCCTTGGGACAGATACGCAGTATTTT	CASSALGTDTQYF
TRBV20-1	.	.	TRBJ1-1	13	TGCAGTGCTCGCCGGGGTTCGGGGACTGAAGCTTTCTTT	CSARRGSGTEAFF
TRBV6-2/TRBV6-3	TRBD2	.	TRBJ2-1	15	TGTGCCAGCAGATCTAGCGGGAGTACCTACAATGAGCAGTTCTTC	CASRSSGSTYNEQFF
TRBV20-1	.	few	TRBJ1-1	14	TGCAGTGCCCAGGAGGGGGGGATGGCGACTGAAGCTTTCTTT	CSAQEGGMATEAFF
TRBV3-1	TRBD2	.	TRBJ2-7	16	TGTGCCAGCAGCCGACTGACTAGCGGGGCTTCCTACGAGCAGTACTTC	CASSRLTSGASYEQYF
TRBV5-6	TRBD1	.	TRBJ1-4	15	TGTGCCAGCAGCTTGCGATCCGGGACAGGGGGAAAACTGTTTTTT	CASSLRSGTGGKLFF
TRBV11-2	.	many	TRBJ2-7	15	TGTGCCAGCAGCTTAGTAGCAGGGACCACCTACGAGCAGTACTTC	CASSLVAGTTYEQYF
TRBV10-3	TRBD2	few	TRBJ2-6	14	TGTGCCATCAGTGAGTCAGCGGGACCCCTCGTCCTGACTTTC	CAISESAGPLVLTF
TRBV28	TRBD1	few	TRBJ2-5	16	TGTGCCAGCAGTTTAACAGGCGGGCAGGGGGAAGAGACCCAGTACTTC	CASSLTGGQGEETQYF
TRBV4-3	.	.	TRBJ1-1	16	TGCGCCAGCAGCCAAGATTGGAGGCAAGAGGACACTGAAGCTTTCTTT	CASSQDWRQEDTEAFF
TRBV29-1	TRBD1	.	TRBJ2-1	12	TGCTGCATAGTAAGGACAGGGGTAGAGCAGTTCTTC	CCIVRTGVEQFF
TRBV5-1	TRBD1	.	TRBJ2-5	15	TGCGCCAGCAGCTTGCTTGCAGGGGGCTCGGAGACCCAGTACTTC	CASSLLAGGSETQYF